The 31 T cell receptor beta chains below come from one sample, sequenced in a study of T cell changes during pregnancy in multiple sclerosis. Libraries were prepared by immunoSEQ multiplex PCR; TCRdb keeps only in-frame clonotypes and omits some of them. The repertoire consists of tens of thousands of clones, with more than 80% occurring once and the leading ten covering roughly 0.89%. The sequenced sample was peripheral blood, obtained in the first trimester of pregnancy. These receptor sequences come from a female donor in good health, enrolled as a control in a pregnancy study.

The rearrangement uses TRBV5-6 and TRBJ2-4; 7 bases match TRBD2. CDR1 is SGHDT and CDR2 is YYEEEE in the germline V gene. The length of the CDR3 is 16 residues. J gave up 9 bases and V 3 bases, and 15 bases lay outside the gene matches. The CDR3 sequence: CASSWRMGGNLGIQYF. The CDR3 DNA reads as TGTGCCAGCAGCTGGCGTATGGGGGGGAATTTAGGCATTCAGTACTTC.

This clone was observed a single time. This sequence joins TRBV28 and TRBJ2-1; 8 bases match TRBD1. CDR1 is MDHEN and CDR2 is SYDVKM in the germline V gene. Unmatched junction bases numbered 9, after V lost 5 bases and J lost 6 bases. The CDR3 consists of 15 residues. CDR3 nucleotide sequence: TGTGCCAGCAGTCTCGGACCAGGGGGCCCCAATGAGCAGTTCTTC. Protein: CASSLGPGGPNEQFF. The full variable domain, in which reference TRBV28 and TRBJ2-1 provide the parts outside the CDR3, is DVKVTQSSRYLVKRTGEKVFLECVQDMDHENMFWYRQDPGLGLRLIYFSYDVKMKEKGDIPEGYSVSREKKERFSLILESASTNQTSMYLCASSLGPGGPNEQFFGPGTRLTVL.

The CDR3 region is CASSRGGAGGETQYF. CDR3 in DNA: TGTGCCAGCAGCAGGGGAGGTGCGGGGGGCGAGACCCAGTACTTC. The chain carries TRBV7-3 and TRBJ2-5, with 8 bases that match TRBD2. The CDR3 totals 15 residues. Germline assignment: CDR1 SGHTA and CDR2 FQGTGA. J gave up 5 bases and V 5 bases, and 10 bases lay outside the gene matches. Full variable domain (remainder filled in from reference TRBV7-3 and TRBJ2-5): GAGVSQTPSNKVTEKGKYVELRCDPISGHTALYWYRQSLGQGPEFLIYFQGTGAADDSGLPNDRFFAVRPEGSVSTLKIQRTERGDSAVYLCASSRGGAGGETQYFGPGTRLLVL.

V gene TRBV5-8 combines with J gene TRBJ2-7, with 12 bases aligning to TRBD1. The J segment lost 4 bases and the V segment lost 3 bases, leaving 2 bases of the junction unmatched. CDR3 length equals 14 residues. The V gene's germline CDR1 is SGHTS and CDR2 YDEGEE. CDR3 nucleotides: TGTGCCAGCAGCTGGGACAGGGGGCGTTACGAGCAGTACTTC. This sequence encodes CASSWDRGRYEQYF.

The chain uses TRBV6-4 and TRBJ2-3, with TRBD2 matching 9 bases. This CDR3 region has 14 residues. J gave up 3 bases and V 6 bases, and 4 bases lay outside the gene matches. Looked up from germline, CDR1 is MRHNA and CDR2 is SNTAGT. CDR3: CASRPGLATDTQYF. CDR3 sequence (DNA): TGTGCCAGCAGACCGGGACTAGCAACAGATACGCAGTATTTT.

V gene TRBV11-2 combines with J gene TRBJ2-5; D may be TRBD1 (5 bases). The germline V and J ends were trimmed by 0 bases and 6 bases, with 11 bases remaining between them. The CDR3 spans 14 residues. Germline CDR1 and CDR2: SGHAT and FQNNGV. This CDR3 reads CASSLDRQIQTQYF. The CDR3 DNA sequence: TGTGCCAGCAGCTTAGATAGACAGATCCAGACCCAGTACTTC.

This clone was picked up one time. The chain joins TRBV6-1 to TRBJ1-2; the D is unclear. V shed 1 base and J shed 4 bases, with 13 bases lying between them. The length of the CDR3 is 15 residues. Germline CDR1 is MNHNS and CDR2 is SASEGT. As DNA, the CDR3 is TGTGCCAGCAGTGAAGGGTCCGTAACGGTCTATGGCTACACCTTC. This sequence encodes CASSEGSVTVYGYTF.

The chain carries TRBV7-3 and TRBJ1-2; weak D call: TRBD1 (5 bases). This CDR3 spans 13 amino acids. Trimming pared 2 bases from V and 8 bases from J, leaving 12 bases between. The germline V gene has CDR1 SGHTA and CDR2 FQGTGA. The CDR3 loop reads CASSLGRDRGYTF. In DNA, the CDR3 is TGTGCCAGCAGCTTAGGCAGGGATCGCGGCTACACCTTC.

The chain is built from TRBV6-5 and TRBJ1-2; 7 bases are a match to TRBD1. The trim removed 8 bases at V and 4 bases at J, leaving 4 bases unmatched. The CDR3 consists of 12 residues. Germline values: CDR1 MNHEY, CDR2 SVGAGI. The CDR3 is CASQGDPYGYTF. The DNA of the CDR3 is TGTGCCAGCCAGGGGGATCCCTATGGCTACACCTTC.

The J gene is TRBJ1-1, the V gene TRBV19; D is perhaps TRBD1 (5 bases). V was shortened by 8 bases and J by 1 base, with 11 bases between the two germline ends. The CDR3 has 13 amino acids. Germline CDR1 is LNHDA and CDR2 is SQIVND (reference sequence). The CDR3 protein is CASVTDENTEAFF. DNA of the CDR3: TGTGCCAGTGTGACAGATGAGAACACTGAAGCTTTCTTT.

The chain uses TRBV5-1 and TRBJ2-4; possible D gene TRBD1, 6 bases. This CDR3 region has 15 residues. V lost 2 bases, J lost 5 bases, and 14 bases lay in between. Germline V gives CDR1 SGHRS, CDR2 YFSETQ. The DNA of the CDR3 is TGCGCCAGCAGCTTCAATGCAGGGGCTGAAAACATTCAGTACTTC. This translates into CASSFNAGAENIQYF. The full variable domain, rest sourced from reference TRBV5-1 and TRBJ2-4, is KAGVTQTPRYLIKTRGQQVTLSCSPISGHRSVSWYQQTPGQGLQFLFEYFSETQRNKGNFPGRFSGRQFSNSRSEMNVSTLELGDSALYLCASSFNAGAENIQYFGAGTRLSVL.

The rearrangement joins TRBV4-3 to TRBJ1-1; D might be TRBD1 (5 bases). V shed 2 bases and J shed 7 bases, with 17 bases lying between them. The CDR3 contains 15 residues. Per germline, CDR1 LGHNA and CDR2 YSLEER. CDR3: CASSQRSTGGVEAFF. The CDR3 nucleotides are TGCGCCAGCAGCCAACGATCAACGGGGGGGGTTGAAGCTTTCTTT.

This rearrangement joins TRBV5-1 to TRBJ2-1, with 11 bases fitting TRBD1. CDR1 is SGHRS and CDR2 is YFSETQ in the germline V gene. The CDR3 extends over 15 amino acids. Trimming removed 0 bases from V and 8 bases from J; junction bases left unmatched: 4. CDR3 region: CASSLGTGGLYEQFF. The CDR3 DNA sequence: TGCGCCAGCAGCTTGGGGACAGGGGGCTTATATGAGCAGTTCTTC.

The chain couples TRBV4-3 to TRBJ1-2, with unresolved D. Trimming removed 0 bases from V and 4 bases from J, with 3 bases in between. This CDR3 contains 12 residues. CDR1 and CDR2 from the germline V gene are LGHNA and YSLEER. CDR3 loop: CASSQDSYGYTF. For the CDR3, the DNA is TGCGCCAGCAGCCAAGATAGCTATGGCTACACCTTC.

This clone occurred a few times. J is TRBJ2-5 and V is TRBV4-2; 9 bases line up with TRBD2. Losses at the gene ends were 0 bases for V and 1 base for J; bases not matched to a gene: 0. The CDR3 covers 15 residues. Germline CDR1 LGHNA, CDR2 YNFKEQ. The chain's CDR3 is CASSQERGGQETQYF. In DNA, the CDR3 is TGTGCCAGCAGCCAAGAGCGGGGGGGCCAAGAGACCCAGTACTTC.

This clone has a single count. This sequence joins TRBV5-6 and TRBJ1-2; D perhaps matches TRBD1 (6 bases). The CDR3 totals 15 residues. Trimming cost V 2 bases and J 1 base, with 12 bases left between them. Germline V CDR1 and CDR2: SGHDT, YYEEEE. The CDR3 sequence is CASSLQGGGNYGYTF. In DNA form, the CDR3 reads TGTGCCAGCAGCTTACAGGGAGGGGGTAACTATGGCTACACCTTC.

This rearrangement joins TRBV29-1 to TRBJ2-1, with D tentatively TRBD2 (5 bases). Germline V CDR1 and CDR2: SQVTM, ANQGSEA. The CDR3 consists of 12 residues. V was pared by 6 bases and J by 3 bases, with 9 bases between. CDR3 sequence: CSVEASYNEQFF. Here the CDR3 DNA reads TGCAGCGTGGAGGCCAGCTACAATGAGCAGTTCTTC.

This clone was detected only once. This chain connects TRBV25-1 to TRBJ2-2; 9 positions match TRBD1. The CDR3 length is 15 residues. Germline V gene sequence: CDR1 MGHDK, CDR2 SYGVNS. V lost 8 bases to trimming and J lost 6 bases; unmatched junction nucleotides: 10. The CDR3 sequence: CASVAGTGRAGELFF. Written as DNA, the CDR3 is TGTGCCAGCGTCGCCGGGACAGGGAGAGCCGGGGAGCTGTTTTTT.

The chain has TRBV4-1 and TRBJ2-7, with 7 bases matching TRBD2. CDR3 length: 14 amino acids. V trimming: 4 bases; J trimming: 0 bases; junction bases outside the gene matches: 3. Germline lookup yields CDR1 MGHRA and CDR2 YSYEKL. CDR3 in DNA: TGCGCCAGCAGCCGAGCGGGGATCTCCTACGAGCAGTACTTC. This gives the protein CASSRAGISYEQYF.

V is TRBV7-9 and J is TRBJ1-4; 8 nucleotides line up with TRBD1. Germline V gene data show CDR1 as SEHNR and CDR2 as FQNEAQ (reference sequence). Trimming cost V 1 base and J 5 bases; bases outside gene matches: 6. This CDR3 spans 16 amino acids. In DNA form, the CDR3 reads TGTGCCAGCAGCTTAGATCCTAGGACAGGGAATGAAAAACTGTTTTTT. Amino acids: CASSLDPRTGNEKLFF.

The CDR3 sequence is CASPRGRDRNTGELFF. In DNA, the CDR3 is TGTGCCAGCCCCCGGGGAAGGGATCGAAACACCGGGGAGCTGTTTTTT. The chain has TRBV18 and TRBJ2-2; weak D call: TRBD2 (5 bases). Trimming stripped 8 bases from V and 2 bases from J, with 18 bases between. Germline lookup yields CDR1 KGHSH and CDR2 LQKENI. This CDR3 spans 16 amino acids. Filled out from reference TRBV18 and TRBJ2-2, the complete variable domain reads NAGVMQNPRHLVRRRGQEARLRCSPMKGHSHVYWYRQLPEEGLKFMVYLQKENIIDESGMPKERFSAEFPKEGPSILRIQQVVRGDSAAYFCASPRGRDRNTGELFFGEGSRLTVL.

In this sample, this clone turned up once. The gene calls are TRBV5-1 and TRBJ2-1; 7 bases are shared with TRBD2. CDR1 and CDR2 (germline): SGHRS, YFSETQ. CDR3 size: 15 residues. J was trimmed by 2 bases and V by 6 bases; bases with no gene match: 8. The chain's CDR3 is CASTRDYQTYNEQFF. CDR3 bases: TGCGCCAGCACCCGGGACTACCAGACCTACAATGAGCAGTTCTTC.

The V call is TRBV6-6, the J call TRBJ1-4, with TRBD1 matching 8 bases. The CDR3 loop spans 16 amino acids. V lost 2 bases, J lost 8 bases, and 10 bases stayed unmatched. Per the germline V gene, CDR1 is MNHNY and CDR2 is SVGAGI (reference sequence). The CDR3 DNA sequence: TGTGCCAGCAGTTACCGGGCAGGGGGCGAGGGCGAAAAACTGTTTTTT. The encoded protein is CASSYRAGGEGEKLFF.

The genes are TRBV6-1 and TRBJ1-1, with 9 bases identical to TRBD1. CDR1 is MNHNS and CDR2 is SASEGT in the germline V gene. Trimming removed 4 bases from V and 4 bases from J; junction bases left unmatched: 4. The CDR3 totals 14 residues. CDR3 nucleotide sequence: TGTGCCAGCAGTGGGACAGGGGCGGCCACTGAAGCTTTCTTT. Translation gives CASSGTGAATEAFF.

The CDR3 sequence is CASSWGQGKAQHF. CDR3 coding DNA: TGTGCCAGCAGCTGGGGACAGGGCAAGGCCCAGCATTTT. V is TRBV5-8 and J is TRBJ1-5, with TRBD1 identical over 9 bases. V was pared by 3 bases and J by 11 bases, with 6 bases of the junction left unmatched. The CDR3 extends over 13 amino acids. Looked up from germline, CDR1 is SGHTS and CDR2 is YDEGEE.

The chain links TRBV9 to TRBJ2-2; 7 bases line up with TRBD1. This CDR3 comprises 15 residues. Unmatched junction bases numbered 7, after V lost 4 bases and J lost 4 bases. The germline V gene encodes CDR1 SGDLS and CDR2 YYNGEE. The CDR3 region has the DNA TGTGCCAGCAGCTACAGGGGAAGTGGCACCGGGGAGCTGTTTTTT. Amino acids: CASSYRGSGTGELFF. The complete variable domain, with remaining parts taken from reference TRBV9 and TRBJ2-2, reads DSGVTQTPKHLITATGQRVTLRCSPRSGDLSVYWYQQSLDQGLQFLIQYYNGEERAKGNILERFSAQQFPDLHSELNLSSLELGDSALYFCASSYRGSGTGELFFGEGSRLTVL.

The gene calls are TRBV9 and TRBJ1-1, with a possible D match to TRBD1 (6 bases). The germline V and J ends were trimmed by 4 bases and 3 bases, with 13 bases remaining between them. The germline V gene encodes CDR1 SGDLS and CDR2 YYNGEE. The CDR3 length is 14 residues. The CDR3 is CASSRQVGDTEAFF. Written as DNA, the CDR3 is TGTGCCAGCAGCAGACAGGTCGGGGACACTGAAGCTTTCTTT.

The chain recombines TRBV18 with TRBJ1-6; possible D gene TRBD1, 5 bases. This CDR3 spans 16 amino acids. V was shortened by 5 bases and J by 6 bases, with 17 bases between the two germline ends. From germline, CDR1 is KGHSH and CDR2 LQKENI. The CDR3 coding sequence is TGTGCCAGCTCAACTTCCGGTCCAGGGTCTAATTCACCCCTCCACTTT. Translating it yields CASSTSGPGSNSPLHF.

CDR3 in DNA: TGTGCCAGCACCCTACAGGGGGCGGCTGGCTACACCTTC. It specifies CASTLQGAAGYTF. V usage is TRBV5-6 and J usage is TRBJ1-2, with 9 positions matching TRBD1. The V gene end was trimmed by 6 bases and the J gene end by 7 bases; junction bases not matched to a gene: 7. The germline CDR1 and CDR2 sequences are SGHDT and YYEEEE. CDR3 length equals 13 residues.

J is TRBJ2-5 and V is TRBV15; 7 positions agree with TRBD1. This CDR3 is 15 amino acids long. V lost 6 bases and J lost 1; bases outside the gene matches: 8. In germline, CDR1 is LNHNV, CDR2 YYDKDF (reference sequence). CDR3 residues: CATSPTGRLQETQYF. The CDR3 DNA reads as TGTGCCACCAGTCCGACAGGGAGACTCCAAGAGACCCAGTACTTC.

This clone was seen a handful of times. This rearrangement joins TRBV2 to TRBJ1-1; the match to TRBD1 covers 8 bases. With 8 bases clipped from V and 1 base from J, the junction kept 3 bases outside the gene matches. Germline V gives CDR1 SNHLY, CDR2 FYNNEI. The length of the CDR3 is 13 residues. The CDR3 protein is CASQDRENTEAFF. The DNA of the CDR3 is TGTGCCAGCCAGGACAGGGAGAACACTGAAGCTTTCTTT.